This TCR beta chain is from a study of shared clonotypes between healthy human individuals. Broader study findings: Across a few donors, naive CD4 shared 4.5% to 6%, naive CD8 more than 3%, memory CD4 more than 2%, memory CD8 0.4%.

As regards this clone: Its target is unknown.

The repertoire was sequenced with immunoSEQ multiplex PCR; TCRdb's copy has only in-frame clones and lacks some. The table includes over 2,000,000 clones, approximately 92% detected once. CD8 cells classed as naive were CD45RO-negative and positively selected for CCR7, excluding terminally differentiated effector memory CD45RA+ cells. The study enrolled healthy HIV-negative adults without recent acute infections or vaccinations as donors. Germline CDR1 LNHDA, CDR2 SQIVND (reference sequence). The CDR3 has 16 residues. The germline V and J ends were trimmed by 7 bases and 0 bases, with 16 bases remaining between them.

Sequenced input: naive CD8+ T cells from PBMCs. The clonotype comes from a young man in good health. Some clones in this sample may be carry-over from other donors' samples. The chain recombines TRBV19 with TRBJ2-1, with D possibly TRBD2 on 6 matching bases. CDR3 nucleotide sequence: TGTGCCAGTAAGCGGGCCAACCGAAGCTCCTACAATGAGCAGTTCTTC. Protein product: CASKRANRSSYNEQFF.